This is a list of T cell receptor beta chains from one sample in a study of tumor and adjacent non-tumor tissue in lung cancer. In TCRdb, the multiplex PCR reads were re-called with MiXCR into one record per CDR3 protein. The sample consists of 76,000 or so distinct CDR3 sequences, around 70% of them appearing once. The sequenced sample was lung tumor tissue. All receptors derive from a woman in her 70s with non-small cell lung cancer. Each CDR3 is given with its conserved first and last residue.

v_call: TRBV4-1
cdr3_aa: CASSQGQGDEYEQHF

v_call: TRBV6-5
cdr3_aa: CANSTPAGSYNEQFF

v_call: TRBV6-1
cdr3_aa: CAIMDQAAYTDTQYF

v_call: TRBV29-1
cdr3_aa: CSGDRGYYVQFF

v_call: TRBV6-1
cdr3_aa: CASSEPGQGHYKQYF

v_call: TRBV28
cdr3_aa: CASSSWGGYEQYF

v_call: TRBV20-1
cdr3_aa: CNAPTRTGGFYYGYTF

v_call: TRBV20-1
cdr3_aa: CSASAGGNVSGELFF

v_call: TRBV10-3
cdr3_aa: CAISSGGGTYEQDF

v_call: TRBV29-1
cdr3_aa: CSVGDSTPYEHYF

v_call: TRBV9
cdr3_aa: CASSVNPPGTGYNEQFF

v_call: TRBV28
cdr3_aa: CASTLEAGVVKNIQYF

v_call: TRBV28
cdr3_aa: CASSFPELAGAKDYKQYF

v_call: TRBV11-3
cdr3_aa: CASGPRTSSYNEQFF

v_call: TRBV5-6
cdr3_aa: CASSRQGRGYSPLHF

v_call: TRBV30
cdr3_aa: CAWSVPGPRGEQYF

v_call: TRBV6-5
cdr3_aa: CASSYSRGSTDTQYF

v_call: TRBV12-3/TRBV12-4
cdr3_aa: CASTPGQVVQETQYF

v_call: TRBV5-4
cdr3_aa: CASWRVRGSYNEQFF

v_call: TRBV28
cdr3_aa: CAGSPLQGPWVNTEAFF

v_call: TRBV20-1
cdr3_aa: CSANGSGVWRPYEKYF

v_call: TRBV20-1
cdr3_aa: CSARLYSEGEQYF

v_call: TRBV11-3
cdr3_aa: CASSLNREEAQYF

v_call: TRBV4-1
cdr3_aa: CASSQTGQGDEQYF

v_call: TRBV4-1
cdr3_aa: CASSHRTGSTEAFF

v_call: TRBV6-6
cdr3_aa: CASRSLQVTENEKLFF

v_call: TRBV28
cdr3_aa: CASWPLTGFTEAFF

v_call: TRBV12-3/TRBV12-4
cdr3_aa: CTSAPSSNRDNEQYF

v_call: TRBV6-1
cdr3_aa: CASSDVVDRPQHF

v_call: TRBV12-3/TRBV12-4
cdr3_aa: CASSLALVVQETQDF

v_call: TRBV9
cdr3_aa: CASSGPRTSGIRDSYNEQFF

v_call: TRBV11-2
cdr3_aa: CASILTGLAGHGEQFF

v_call: TRBV5-1
cdr3_aa: CASGRDRINYGYTF

v_call: TRBV4-1
cdr3_aa: CASSPVSGRALGEQFF

v_call: TRBV6-2/TRBV6-3
cdr3_aa: CPSSRQPYNEQFF

v_call: TRBV29-1
cdr3_aa: CSSRAEGGRLLF

v_call: TRBV29-1
cdr3_aa: CSVSALFFYNEQFF

v_call: TRBV6-5
cdr3_aa: CANSYGGIGVNTIYF

v_call: TRBV29-1
cdr3_aa: CSIKPTGDGYGYVF

v_call: TRBV7-7
cdr3_aa: CASSLESGETQYF

v_call: TRBV30
cdr3_aa: CAWSSLGEGTVDTQYF

v_call: TRBV6-5
cdr3_aa: CASSSKLGRDYNSPLHF

v_call: TRBV11-3
cdr3_aa: CASSRGHTRGNEQFF

v_call: TRBV11-3
cdr3_aa: CASSLPPGTPPYF

v_call: TRBV7-3
cdr3_aa: CASSSGLNYEQYF

v_call: TRBV29-1
cdr3_aa: CSVAPLRGSSYEQYF

v_call: TRBV20-1
cdr3_aa: CSARDSGGYEAFF

v_call: TRBV4-1
cdr3_aa: CTSSQHPKQGYTEAFF

v_call: TRBV11-1
cdr3_aa: CASSKPNGVGDTQYF

v_call: TRBV14
cdr3_aa: CASRQLTSQETQYF

v_call: TRBV4-1
cdr3_aa: CASSQEFTLNYGYTF

v_call: TRBV12-3/TRBV12-4
cdr3_aa: CASSLRGVPYDEQFF

v_call: TRBV6-5
cdr3_aa: CASSWSFMNIDTQYF